This T cell receptor beta chain came from a study of cytomegalovirus exposure and HLA in healthy donors. The study, taken as a whole, reports: An observed cluster of highly shared sequence variants was recorded as a likely sequencing artifact. In an earlier analysis, productive rearrangement rates for most beta V segments clustered near 90% or 30%.

PCR primers comprised 60 Vbeta and 13 Jbeta primers. Generated by immunoSEQ multiplex PCR, the TCRdb table keeps only in-frame clones and is missing some. This table holds just over 40,000 clones. Concerning this clone itself: What it binds is unknown.

The CDR3 sequence is 14 residues long. Germline-derived CDR1 and CDR2 are LNHNV and YYDKDF (reference sequence). V lost 0 bases and J 2 bases, leaving 8 bases between the germline ends. The sequenced material came from PBMCs. The chain links TRBV15 to TRBJ2-7; D is possibly TRBD2 (6 bases). The receptor was isolated from a man aged 30-40 years in good health and CMV-seronegative. CDR3 sequence: CATSRDGGTYEQYF. In DNA form, the CDR3 reads TGTGCCACCAGCAGAGATGGGGGGACCTACGAGCAGTACTTC.